This paragraph reports one TCR beta chain. Its antigen is undetermined. The data derive from a study of Ad26.COV2.S vaccination and SARS-CoV-2 variants. Whole-study results and caveats: Substantial response breadth was reportedly seen for spike-specific CD8+ and CD4+ T cells after vaccination.

The data were produced by immunoSEQ multiplex PCR, yet TCRdb's version contains in-frame clones alone and is incomplete. The sample has 350,000 to 500,000 clones; 80% to 95% are singletons. This sample's treatment: about 20 received Ad26.COV2.S at low or high dose, single or two shots; about 5 received placebo; per-sample allocation not given. Each sample was drawn 63 days after the first injection (of vaccine or placebo). Germline V gives CDR1 ENHRY, CDR2 SYGVKD. This CDR3 spans 13 amino acids. V shed 10 bases, J shed 2 bases, and the junction held 8 bases outside the gene matches. The V and J genes are TRBV10-3 and TRBJ2-7; 7 nucleotides agree with TRBD1. Sequenced here: peripheral blood, sampled in a trial of Ad26.COV2.S vaccine versus placebo. This sequence was found in a person aged 18 to 65 who received the Ad26.COV2.S COVID-19 vaccine or a placebo. In DNA form, the CDR3 reads TGTGCCACCGCTGGGACAGAACCCTACGAGCAGTACTTC. The encoded protein is CATAGTEPYEQYF.